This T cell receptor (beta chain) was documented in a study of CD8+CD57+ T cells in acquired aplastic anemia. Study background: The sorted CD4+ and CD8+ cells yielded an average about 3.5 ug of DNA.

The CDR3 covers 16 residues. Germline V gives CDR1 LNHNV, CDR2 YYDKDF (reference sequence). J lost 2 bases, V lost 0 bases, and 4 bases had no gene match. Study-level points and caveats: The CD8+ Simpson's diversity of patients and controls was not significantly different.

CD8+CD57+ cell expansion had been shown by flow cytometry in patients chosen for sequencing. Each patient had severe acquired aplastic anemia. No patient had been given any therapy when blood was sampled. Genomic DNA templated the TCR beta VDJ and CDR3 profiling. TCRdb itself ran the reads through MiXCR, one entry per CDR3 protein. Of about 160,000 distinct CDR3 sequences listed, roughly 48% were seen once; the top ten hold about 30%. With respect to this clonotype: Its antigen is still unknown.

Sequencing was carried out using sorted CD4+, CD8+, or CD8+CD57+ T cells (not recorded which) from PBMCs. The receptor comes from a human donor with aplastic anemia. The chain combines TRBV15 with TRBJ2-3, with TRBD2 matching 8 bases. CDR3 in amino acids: CATSRDFSGNTDTQYF. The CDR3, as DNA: TGTGCCACCAGCAGAGATTTTAGCGGGAACACAGATACGCAGTATTTT. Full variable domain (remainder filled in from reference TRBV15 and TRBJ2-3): DAMVIQNPRYQVTQFGKPVTLSCSQTLNHNVMYWYQQKSSQAPKLLFHYYDKDFNNEADTPDNFQSRRPNTSFCFLDIRSPGLGDTAMYLCATSRDFSGNTDTQYFGPGTRLTVL.